The 29 T cell receptor beta chains listed next were all sequenced from one sample in a study of regulatory T cells in long-lasting Graves disease. The time point was: persistent/refractory GD, antithyroid drugs over 5 years with positive TRAb. There was RNA extracted from PBMCs, and the TCR library was made from it. Sequencing libraries for TCR beta were prepared with iRepertoire HTBI primers and Arm-PCR of CDR3 regions. TCRdb re-called the multiplex PCR reads with MiXCR, one entry per CDR3 protein. The sample holds roughly 400,000 distinct CDR3 sequences; around 21% are singletons and the top ten take around 20%. The sequencing here drew on peripheral blood mononuclear cells (PBMCs), taken when the disease was refractory, from a patient treated with antithyroid drugs. The receptors were gathered from a female donor with Graves disease.

This clonotype was seen repeatedly, ten times or more. The chain couples TRBV7-2 to TRBJ2-7, with 13 bases that match TRBD2. Losses at the gene ends were 5 bases for V and 4 bases for J; bases not matched to a gene: 8. Germline loops: CDR1 SGHTA, CDR2 FQGNSA. The CDR3 runs to 16 residues. The CDR3 loop is CASSPGLAGEGYEQYF. CDR3 DNA: TGTGCCAGCAGCCCAGGACTAGCGGGAGAGGGGTACGAGCAGTACTTC.

J is TRBJ2-7 and V is TRBV19, with D unresolved. Germline CDR1 is LNHDA and CDR2 is SQIVND (reference sequence). The CDR3 has 11 residues. With 9 bases removed from V and 4 bases from J, the gap between germline ends came to 10 bases. As DNA, the CDR3 is TGTGCCAGACCGCTTTGGTACGAGCAGTACTTC. As protein: CARPLWYEQYF.

CDR3 in DNA: TGTGCCAGTAGTGTGGGACAGAACAATCAGCCCCAGCATTTT. Translated, it gives CASSVGQNNQPQHF. The rearrangement uses TRBV19 and TRBJ1-5; 7 bases agree with TRBD1. V dropped 5 bases and J dropped 3; count of bases not matched to a gene: 4. Germline CDR1 is LNHDA and CDR2 is SQIVND (reference sequence). CDR3 length: 14 amino acids. Full variable domain (rest looked up from reference TRBV19 and TRBJ1-5): DGGITQSPKYLFRKEGQNVTLSCEQNLNHDAMYWYRQDPGQGLRLIYYSQIVNDFQKGDIAEGYSVSREKKESFPLTVTSAQKNPTAFYLCASSVGQNNQPQHFGDGTRLSIL.

This clonotype was seen at least ten times. The chain recombines TRBV7-8 with TRBJ2-7; TRBD2 aligns across 11 bases. The CDR3 has 16 residues. Germline trimming cut 6 bases from V and 3 bases from J; bases unmatched to any gene: 10. Germline V gene sequence: CDR1 SGHVS, CDR2 FQNEAQ. The CDR3 DNA reads TGTGCCAGCAGTTACCCAGGTAGCGGGAGGGACTACGAGCAGTACTTC. This codes for CASSYPGSGRDYEQYF.

Only one count was recorded for this clonotype. The rearrangement links TRBV10-3 to TRBJ1-4; 8 bases match TRBD1. The CDR3 length is 14 residues. From germline, CDR1 is ENHRY and CDR2 SYGVKD. The V gene end was trimmed by 4 bases and the J gene end by 7 bases; junction bases not matched to a gene: 5. The CDR3 loop reads CAISAGQGGEKLFF. As DNA, the CDR3 is TGTGCCATCAGTGCAGGACAGGGCGGTGAAAAACTGTTTTTT.

This clonotype was recorded at least ten times. The chain is built from TRBV6-9 and TRBJ1-1; 8 bases are a match to TRBD1. This CDR3 is 16 amino acids long. Germline V lookup: CDR1 MNHGY, CDR2 SVAAGI. V was clipped by 3 bases and J by 0 bases; unmatched bases: 6. DNA for the CDR3: TGTGCCAGCAGTTACTCACCGACAGGGGTGAACACTGAAGCTTTCTTT. It codes for CASSYSPTGVNTEAFF.

This clonotype is a singleton in its sample. The chain combines TRBV5-1 with TRBJ2-7; 8 bases map to TRBD2. J lost 4 bases, V lost 7 bases, and 7 bases had no gene match. This CDR3 region has 13 residues. CDR1 is SGHRS and CDR2 is YFSETQ in the germline V gene. Here the CDR3 DNA reads TGCGCCAGCGCTACTAGCGGAACTTACGAGCAGTACTTC. It yields the protein CASATSGTYEQYF.

This clonotype was recorded many times. The V call is TRBV6-1, the J call TRBJ2-7; no definite D call. CDR1 and CDR2 from the germline V gene are MNHNS and SASEGT. The CDR3 is 14 residues long. V gave up 7 bases and J gave up 6 bases, with 19 bases separating them. This CDR3 reads CASKKQPTESEQYF. The CDR3 nucleotides are TGTGCCAGCAAGAAACAACCTACGGAGAGCGAGCAGTACTTC.

A remark on this clonotype: Given a much more abundant clone one base away, this may be a read error. The chain links TRBV2 to TRBJ1-6; tentatively, D is TRBD1 (6 bases). The germline V gene has CDR1 SNHLY and CDR2 FYNNEI. The CDR3 is 15 amino acids. The V and J ends lost 11 bases and 5 bases respectively, with 19 bases between them. CDR3 sequence reads: CAAEPGDTDNSPLHF. CDR3 in DNA: TGTGCCGCCGAACCAGGGGACACTGATAATTCACCCCTCCACTTT. Based on the CDR3 plus reference TRBV2 and TRBJ1-6, the full variable domain is EPEVTQTPSHQVTQMGQEVILRCVPISNHLYFYWYRQILGQKVEFLVSFYNNEISEKSEIFDDQFSVERPDGSNFTLKIRSTKLEDSAMYFCAAEPGDTDNSPLHFGNGTRLTVT.

This clonotype was seen only a few times. The rearrangement joins TRBV7-9 to TRBJ2-7; 8 bases map to TRBD2. From germline, CDR1 is SEHNR and CDR2 FQNEAQ (reference sequence). This CDR3 region has 13 residues. With 5 bases clipped from V and 6 bases from J, the junction kept 6 bases outside the gene matches. Written as DNA, the CDR3 is TGTGCCAGCAGCGAGCGGGGGTCCGGCGAGCAGTACTTC. Residues: CASSERGSGEQYF.

The table lists this clonotype with many counts. The chain carries TRBV28 and TRBJ1-1; D is uncertain. The V end lost 4 bases, the J end lost 4 bases, and 13 bases lay between the germline ends. CDR3 size: 14 residues. Germline CDR1 is MDHEN and CDR2 is SYDVKM. This CDR3 reads CASSSVRLGTEAFF. CDR3 coding DNA: TGTGCCAGCAGTTCCGTTCGCCTGGGCACTGAAGCTTTCTTT.

The J gene is TRBJ1-1, the V gene TRBV6-1, with 9 nucleotides matching TRBD1. Germline assignment: CDR1 MNHNS and CDR2 SASEGT. Germline trimming cut 8 bases from V and 6 bases from J; bases unmatched to any gene: 7. The CDR3 sequence is 13 residues long. CDR3 sequence reads: CASRGQGYAEAFF. The DNA for the CDR3 is TGTGCCAGCCGCGGACAGGGGTACGCTGAAGCTTTCTTT.

This clonotype showed up just a few times. The J gene is TRBJ2-2, the V gene TRBV7-3; a possible D gene is TRBD1 (6 bases). Trimming removed 5 bases at V and 1 base at J, with 11 bases between. CDR3 size: 15 residues. Germline values: CDR1 SGHTA, CDR2 FQGTGA. CDR3 bases: TGTGCCAGCAGCCCCATGACAGGGAACACCGGGGAGCTGTTTTTT. Translating gives CASSPMTGNTGELFF. Complete variable domain (other parts from reference TRBV7-3 and TRBJ2-2): GAGVSQTPSNKVTEKGKYVELRCDPISGHTALYWYRQSLGQGPEFLIYFQGTGAADDSGLPNDRFFAVRPEGSVSTLKIQRTERGDSAVYLCASSPMTGNTGELFFGEGSRLTVL.

The rearrangement links TRBV7-7 to TRBJ1-3; tentative D call: TRBD1 (6 bases). This CDR3 comprises 14 residues. Germline CDR1 reads SSHAT; CDR2 reads FNYEAQ (reference sequence). CDR3 DNA: TGTGCTAGCGATGGACAGTTACTTGGAAACACCATATATTTT. Protein sequence: CASDGQLLGNTIYF.

This clonotype appeared a few times. In DNA, the CDR3 is TGTGCCAGCAGCTTGGCCGGGGACAGGGTTAATTCACCCCTCCACTTT. Protein sequence: CASSLAGDRVNSPLHF. This sequence joins TRBV5-5 and TRBJ1-6, with 9 bases lining up with TRBD1. Germline V gene data show CDR1 as SGHKS and CDR2 as YYEKEE (reference sequence). V lost 0 bases, J lost 6 bases, and 4 bases stayed unmatched. The CDR3 sequence is 16 residues long.

The gene calls are TRBV5-1 and TRBJ2-2, with 9 bases lining up with TRBD1. Germline values: CDR1 SGHRS, CDR2 YFSETQ. V shed 4 bases, J shed 6 bases, and the junction held 13 bases outside the gene matches. The length of the CDR3 is 17 residues. For the CDR3, the DNA is TGCGCCAGCAGCCGCGGACAGGGGCTAGGAGCGGCCGGGGAGCTGTTTTTT. Amino acid sequence: CASSRGQGLGAAGELFF.

The rearrangement links TRBV4-1 to TRBJ2-2; maybe TRBD2 (5 bases). V shed 0 bases and J shed 7 bases, with 6 bases lying between them. Germline CDR1 MGHRA, CDR2 YSYEKL. This CDR3 region has 13 residues. The CDR3 DNA is TGCGCCAGCAGCCAAGAGGGAGTCGGGGAGCTGTTTTTT. Its protein product is CASSQEGVGELFF.

The genes are TRBV28 and TRBJ1-5; D is uncertain. V lost 4 bases, J lost 10 bases, and 14 bases lay in between. Germline V gene data show CDR1 as MDHEN and CDR2 as SYDVKM. The CDR3 length is 13 residues. DNA of the CDR3: TGTGCCAGCAGTTACATTCTTAACGGACCCCAGCATTTT. This sequence encodes CASSYILNGPQHF.

In this sample, this clonotype turned up many times. The chain links TRBV12-3 or TRBV12-4 to TRBJ2-5; 9 positions agree with TRBD2. CDR3 length: 15 amino acids. Trimming took 3 bases from V and 5 from J; bases not matched to a gene: 7. The CDR3 coding sequence is TGTGCCAGCAGTTTTTCTAGCGGGACTGAGGAGACCCAGTACTTC. Protein sequence: CASSFSSGTEETQYF.

The chain employs TRBV4-3 and TRBJ2-2, with 12 bases fitting TRBD2. Trimming at V came to 4 bases and at J to 0 bases, leaving 12 bases not matched to a gene. Germline assignment: CDR1 LGHNA and CDR2 YSLEER. The CDR3 totals 20 residues. The CDR3 nucleotides read TGCGCCAGCAGCCCCCAAGGTGGGACTAGCGGGCTCACGAACACCGGGGAGCTGTTTTTT. Its translation is CASSPQGGTSGLTNTGELFF.

This clonotype was recorded a few times. This chain uses TRBV20-1 with TRBJ2-5; D possibly corresponds to TRBD1 (5 bases). The CDR3 runs to 12 residues. V lost 3 bases and J lost 5, with 10 bases in between. Germline V gene lookup returns CDR1 DFQATT and CDR2 SNEGSKA (reference sequence). DNA of the CDR3: TGCAGTGCTAGTGTAGGGGTCGAGACCCAGTACTTC. Amino acids: CSASVGVETQYF.

This clonotype was counted many times. The V call is TRBV28, the J call TRBJ1-1; 7 bases are shared with TRBD1. The CDR3 is 15 residues long. V shed 0 bases and J 8 bases; nucleotides not matched to a gene: 9. CDR1 MDHEN and CDR2 SYDVKM come from the germline V gene. As DNA, the CDR3 is TGTGCCAGCAGTTTATGGCGGGACAGCAAAACCGAAGCTTTCTTT. Its translation is CASSLWRDSKTEAFF.

This clonotype was recorded at least ten times. The chain has TRBV7-2 and TRBJ2-4; D could derive from TRBD1 or TRBD2 (7 bases each). The CDR3 contains 16 residues. Trimming stripped 5 bases from V and 3 bases from J, with 17 bases between. Germline V gives CDR1 SGHTA, CDR2 FQGNSA. CDR3 region: CASSPQGGGGKNIQYF. The CDR3 region has the DNA TGTGCCAGCAGCCCTCAGGGGGGGGGAGGCAAAAACATTCAGTACTTC.

This clonotype was detected a few times. The rearrangement links TRBV6-1 to TRBJ2-4, with D uncertain. This CDR3 comprises 18 residues. The ends were cut back, 5 bases at V and 0 bases at J, with 20 bases in the middle. Germline CDR1 and CDR2: MNHNS and SASEGT. The CDR3 DNA follows: TGTGCCAGCAGTCGGATGGGCGGATCCCGGTTAGCCAAAAACATTCAGTACTTC. Protein sequence: CASSRMGGSRLAKNIQYF.

On this clonotype: Possible read error: a much larger clone is one base away. The rearrangement links TRBV28 to TRBJ2-7, with D possibly matching TRBD1 (6 bases). This CDR3 is 14 amino acids long. Germline V lookup: CDR1 MDHEN, CDR2 SYDVKM. V was trimmed by 8 bases and J by 4 bases, leaving 18 bases between them. CDR3 region: CASGTRQDTYEQYF. The CDR3 DNA sequence: TGTGCCAGCGGAACCCGACAGGACACTTACGAGCAGTACTTC.

Many counts were recorded for this clonotype. The V and J genes are TRBV7-8 and TRBJ2-7; TRBD1 might be the D (7 bases). CDR3 size: 16 residues. Trimming took 5 bases from V and 0 from J, leaving 17 bases between them. From germline, CDR1 is SGHVS and CDR2 FQNEAQ. CDR3 nucleotides: TGTGCCAGCAGCCCCGGGGGACAGAAGAGCTCCTACGAGCAGTACTTC. It encodes CASSPGGQKSSYEQYF.

The chain is built from TRBV4-3 and TRBJ2-1; 10 positions agree with TRBD2. V was pared by 1 base and J by 1 base, with 10 bases of the junction left unmatched. Germline CDR1 and CDR2: LGHNA and YSLEER. The CDR3 runs 19 residues. The CDR3 reads CASSQVRLAGRLSYNEQFF. CDR3 bases: TGCGCCAGCAGCCAAGTACGACTAGCGGGTAGACTTTCCTACAATGAGCAGTTCTTC.

Comments on this clonotype: A read error may explain this, as a much larger clone is one base away. The chain uses TRBV28 and TRBJ1-5; D gene ambiguous. Germline assignment: CDR1 MDHEN and CDR2 SYDVKM. The CDR3 totals 14 residues. CDR3 loop: CATRRTYSNQPRHF. In nucleotides, the CDR3 is TGTGCCACCCGACGGACTTATAGCAATCAGCCCCGGCATTTT. The full variable domain, completed using reference TRBV28 and TRBJ1-5, is DVKVTQSSRYLVKRTGEKVFLECVQDMDHENMFWYRQDPGLGLRLIYFSYDVKMKEKGDIPEGYSVSREKKERFSLILESASTNQTSMYLCATRRTYSNQPRHFGDGTRLSIL.

This clonotype was observed a few times. CDR3 residues: CASSLVLAGVYEQYF. In nucleotides, the CDR3 is TGTGCCAGCAGCTTGGTACTAGCGGGAGTGTACGAGCAGTACTTC. This sequence joins TRBV5-5 and TRBJ2-7; TRBD2 matches 11 bases. Germline assignment: CDR1 SGHKS and CDR2 YYEKEE (reference sequence). V shed 0 bases and J 4 bases; nucleotides not matched to a gene: 3. CDR3 size: 15 residues.